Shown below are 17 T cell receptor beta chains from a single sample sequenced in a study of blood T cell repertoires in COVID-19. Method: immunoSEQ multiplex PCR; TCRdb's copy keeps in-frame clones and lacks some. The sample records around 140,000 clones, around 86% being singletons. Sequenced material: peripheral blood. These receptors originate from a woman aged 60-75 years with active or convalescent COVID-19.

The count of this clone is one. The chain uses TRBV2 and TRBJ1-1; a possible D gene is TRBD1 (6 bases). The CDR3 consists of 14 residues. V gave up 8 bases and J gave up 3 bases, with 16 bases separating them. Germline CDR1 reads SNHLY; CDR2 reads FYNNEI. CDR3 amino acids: CASRGRTEDTEAFF. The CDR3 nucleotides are TGTGCCAGCCGAGGGCGGACAGAGGACACTGAAGCTTTCTTT.

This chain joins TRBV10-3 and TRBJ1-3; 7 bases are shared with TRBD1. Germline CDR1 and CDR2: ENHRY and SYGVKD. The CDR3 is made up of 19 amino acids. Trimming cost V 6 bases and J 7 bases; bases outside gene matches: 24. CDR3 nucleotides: TGTGCCATCAGAAATACCACCGACACAGGGGTTTGGTTTTGGAACACCATATATTTT. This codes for CAIRNTTDTGVWFWNTIYF.

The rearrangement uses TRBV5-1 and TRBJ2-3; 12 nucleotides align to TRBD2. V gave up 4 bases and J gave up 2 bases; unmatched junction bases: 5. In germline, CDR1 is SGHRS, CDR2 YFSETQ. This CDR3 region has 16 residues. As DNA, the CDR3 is TGCGCCAGCAGCAGTTGGACTAGCGGGGACACAGATACGCAGTATTTT. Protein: CASSSWTSGDTDTQYF.

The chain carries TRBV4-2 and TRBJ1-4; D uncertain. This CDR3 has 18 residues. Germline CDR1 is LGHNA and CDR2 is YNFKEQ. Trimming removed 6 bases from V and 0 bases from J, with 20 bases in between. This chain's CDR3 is CASSPYFGVRATNEKLFF. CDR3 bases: TGTGCCAGCAGTCCCTATTTCGGGGTTCGGGCAACTAATGAAAAACTGTTTTTT.

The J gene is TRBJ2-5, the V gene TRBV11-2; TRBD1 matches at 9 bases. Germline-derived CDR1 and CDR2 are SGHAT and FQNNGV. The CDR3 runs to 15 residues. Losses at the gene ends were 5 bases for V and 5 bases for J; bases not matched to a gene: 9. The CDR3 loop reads CASSPRGTGLETQYF. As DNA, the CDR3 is TGTGCCAGCAGCCCCCGAGGGACAGGGTTGGAGACCCAGTACTTC.

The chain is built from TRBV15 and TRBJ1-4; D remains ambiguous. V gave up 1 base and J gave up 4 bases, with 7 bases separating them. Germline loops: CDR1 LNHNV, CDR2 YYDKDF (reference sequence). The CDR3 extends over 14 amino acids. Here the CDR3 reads CATSRGFSNEKLFF. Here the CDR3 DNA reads TGTGCCACCAGCAGAGGCTTTAGTAATGAAAAACTGTTTTTT.

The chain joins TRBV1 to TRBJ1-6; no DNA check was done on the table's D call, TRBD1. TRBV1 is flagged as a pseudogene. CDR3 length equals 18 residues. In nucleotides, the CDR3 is TGCACCAGCAGCCAAGAAAAATCGGACAGGGCTGATAATTCACCCCTCCACTTT. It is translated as CTSSQEKSDRADNSPLHF.

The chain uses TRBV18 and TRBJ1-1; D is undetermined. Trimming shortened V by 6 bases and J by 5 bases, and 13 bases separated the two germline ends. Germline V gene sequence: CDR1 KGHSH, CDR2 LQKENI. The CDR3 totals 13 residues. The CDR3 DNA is TGTGCCAGCTCCCGGTCGGGAGAGACTGAAGCTTTCTTT. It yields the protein CASSRSGETEAFF.

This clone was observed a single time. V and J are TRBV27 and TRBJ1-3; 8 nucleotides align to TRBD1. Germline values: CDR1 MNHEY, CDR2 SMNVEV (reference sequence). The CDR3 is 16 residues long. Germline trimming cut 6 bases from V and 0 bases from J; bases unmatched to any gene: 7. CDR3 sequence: CASSPGQDRSGNTIYF. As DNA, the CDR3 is TGTGCCAGCAGCCCGGGACAGGACCGCTCTGGAAACACCATATATTTT.

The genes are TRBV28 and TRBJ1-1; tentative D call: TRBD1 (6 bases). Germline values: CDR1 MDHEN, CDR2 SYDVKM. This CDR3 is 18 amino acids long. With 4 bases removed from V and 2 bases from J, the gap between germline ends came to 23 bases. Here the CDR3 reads CASSSTGTWSDRNTEAFF. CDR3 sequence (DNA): TGTGCCAGCAGTTCTACCGGGACATGGTCGGACCGCAACACTGAAGCTTTCTTT.

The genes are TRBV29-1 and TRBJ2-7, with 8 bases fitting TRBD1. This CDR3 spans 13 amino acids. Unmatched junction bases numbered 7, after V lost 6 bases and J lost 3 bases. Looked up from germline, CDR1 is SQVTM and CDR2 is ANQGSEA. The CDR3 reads CSVTGQDLYEQYF. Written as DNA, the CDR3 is TGCAGCGTCACGGGACAGGACCTCTACGAGCAGTACTTC.

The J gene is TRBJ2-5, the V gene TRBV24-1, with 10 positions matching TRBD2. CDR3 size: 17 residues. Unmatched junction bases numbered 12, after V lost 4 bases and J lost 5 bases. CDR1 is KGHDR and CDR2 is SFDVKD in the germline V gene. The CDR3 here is CATSEVAGGPGGETQYF. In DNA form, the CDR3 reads TGTGCCACCAGTGAGGTAGCGGGGGGTCCCGGCGGGGAGACCCAGTACTTC.

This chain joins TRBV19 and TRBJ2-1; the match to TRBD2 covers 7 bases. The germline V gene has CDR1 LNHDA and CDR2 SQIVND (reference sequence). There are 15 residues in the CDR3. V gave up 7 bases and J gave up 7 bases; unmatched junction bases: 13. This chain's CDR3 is CASTRVGGRTNEQFF. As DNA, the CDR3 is TGTGCCAGTACTCGAGTCGGGGGGAGGACGAATGAGCAGTTCTTC.

In DNA, the CDR3 is TGTGCCAGCAACGCGGGCTCCTACAATGAGCAGTTCTTC. This codes for CASNAGSYNEQFF. The genes are TRBV3-1 (or the pseudogene TRBV3-2) and TRBJ2-1; a possible D gene is TRBD2 (5 bases). V was clipped by 7 bases and J by 0 bases, with 7 bases between them. Looked up from germline, CDR1 is LGHDT and CDR2 is YNNKEL (reference sequence). This CDR3 spans 13 amino acids.

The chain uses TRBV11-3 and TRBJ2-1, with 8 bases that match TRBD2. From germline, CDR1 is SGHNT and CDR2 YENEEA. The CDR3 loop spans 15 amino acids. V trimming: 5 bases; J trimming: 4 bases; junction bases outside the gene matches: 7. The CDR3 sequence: CASSPRGGSYNEQFF. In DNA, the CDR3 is TGTGCCAGCAGCCCACGGGGGGGATCATACAATGAGCAGTTCTTC.

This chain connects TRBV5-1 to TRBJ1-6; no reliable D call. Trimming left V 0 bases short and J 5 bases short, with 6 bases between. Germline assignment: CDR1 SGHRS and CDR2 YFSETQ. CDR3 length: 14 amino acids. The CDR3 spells CASSLDGDNSPLHF. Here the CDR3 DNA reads TGCGCCAGCAGCTTGGACGGAGATAATTCACCCCTCCACTTT.

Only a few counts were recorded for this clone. This CDR3 is CATSGREGLETQYF. The CDR3 nucleotides are TGTGCCACCAGTGGGCGCGAGGGACTCGAGACCCAGTACTTC. V gene TRBV24-1 combines with J gene TRBJ2-5, with a weak D call TRBD2 (6 bases). The CDR3 has 14 amino acids. Germline CDR1 reads KGHDR; CDR2 reads SFDVKD. With 5 bases removed from V and 5 bases from J, the gap between germline ends came to 14 bases.